A single sample gave rise to the 16 T cell receptor beta chains below, sequenced in a study of a mutant IDH1 vaccine in newly diagnosed glioma. Their antigens remain unidentified. TCRdb's table, derived via immunoSEQ multiplex PCR, lists solely in-frame clones and lacks some. The sample includes about 90,000 clones, about 90% of them seen just once. The time point was: week 47, end of study. A 20-mer mutant IDH1 peptide at 300 ug was injected subcutaneously with topical imiquimod. This sample comprised PBMCs, obtained from a glioma patient whose treatment included an IDH1 peptide vaccine. These TCRs come from a woman aged 45 to 65 with glioma.

The rearrangement joins TRBV5-4 to TRBJ2-7; 9 nucleotides agree with TRBD1. J lost 5 bases, V lost 2 bases, and 11 bases had no gene match. The CDR3 has 16 residues. The germline CDR1 and CDR2 sequences are SGHNT and YYREEE (reference sequence). The CDR3: CASSFTEGTGNHEQYF. In DNA, the CDR3 is TGTGCCAGCAGCTTCACTGAAGGGACAGGGAACCACGAGCAGTACTTC.

CDR3 loop: CASSSLRTSGSYEQYF. CDR3 DNA: TGTGCCAGTAGTTCACTGCGGACTAGCGGGAGCTACGAGCAGTACTTC. This chain connects TRBV19 to TRBJ2-7, with 13 bases matching TRBD2. The CDR3 spans 16 residues. Germline V gene sequence: CDR1 LNHDA, CDR2 SQIVND (reference sequence). Trimming at V came to 5 bases and at J to 3 bases, leaving 7 bases not matched to a gene.

V and J are TRBV18 and TRBJ2-3; 12 bases are a match to TRBD2. There are 17 residues in the CDR3. V lost 3 bases to trimming and J lost 4 bases; unmatched junction nucleotides: 8. CDR1 is KGHSH and CDR2 is LQKENI in the germline V gene. CDR3 DNA sequence: TGTGCCAGCTCACCGAGAGGGGGACTAGCGGGCCCAGATACGCAGTATTTT. This codes for CASSPRGGLAGPDTQYF.

The V and J genes are TRBV18 and TRBJ2-5, with TRBD1 as a possible D gene (5 bases). TRBJ2-7 matches the DNA end more closely, so the J call is doubtful. The CDR3 extends over 13 amino acids. The V gene's germline CDR1 is KGHSH and CDR2 LQKENI. CDR3 amino acids: CASSSSRVDEQYF. CDR3 coding DNA: TGTGCCAGCTCGTCGTCCAGGGTCGACGAGCAGTACTTC.

V usage is TRBV28 and J usage is TRBJ1-2; weak D call: TRBD1 (6 bases). The ends were cut back, 3 bases at V and 8 bases at J, with 13 bases in the middle. CDR3 length: 13 residues. In germline, CDR1 is MDHEN, CDR2 SYDVKM. In nucleotides, the CDR3 is TGTGCCAGCAGTTTTCACAGGGTCTGGGGCTACACCTTC. Encoded protein: CASSFHRVWGYTF.

The chain uses TRBV7-2 and TRBJ1-3; a possible D gene is TRBD1 (6 bases). Germline CDR1 SGHTA, CDR2 FQGNSA. CDR3 length: 15 residues. Trimming stripped 8 bases from V and 8 bases from J, with 22 bases between. CDR3 DNA sequence: TGTGCCAGCTCCATCTCAAAAGGCAGGGGACACACCATATATTTT. The encoded protein is CASSISKGRGHTIYF. The complete variable domain, with remaining parts taken from reference TRBV7-2 and TRBJ1-3, reads GAGVSQSPSNKVTEKGKDVELRCDPISGHTALYWYRQSLGQGLEFLIYFQGNSAPDKSGLPSDRFSAERTGGSVSTLTIQRTQQEDSAVYLCASSISKGRGHTIYFGEGSWLTVV.

This CDR3 is CASNGGTNEQFF. CDR3 in DNA: TGCGCCAGCAACGGAGGGACCAATGAGCAGTTCTTC. V is TRBV5-1 and J is TRBJ2-1; tentatively, D is TRBD2 (6 bases). V was shortened by 6 bases and J by 6 bases, with 10 bases between the two germline ends. Germline CDR1 reads SGHRS; CDR2 reads YFSETQ. CDR3 size: 12 residues.

This chain joins TRBV7-8 and TRBJ2-7; 10 bases match TRBD1. In germline, CDR1 is SGHVS, CDR2 FQNEAQ. Unmatched junction bases numbered 7, after V lost 5 bases and J lost 3 bases. This CDR3 comprises 15 residues. CDR3 nucleotides: TGTGCCAGCAGCCAAGTGACAGGGGGCGTCTACGAGCAGTACTTC. Translating it yields CASSQVTGGVYEQYF.

V usage is TRBV4-1 and J usage is TRBJ1-2; 9 positions agree with TRBD1. The CDR3 consists of 16 residues. The J segment lost 9 bases and the V segment lost 0 bases, leaving 11 bases of the junction unmatched. Germline CDR1 is MGHRA and CDR2 is YSYEKL. As DNA, the CDR3 is TGCGCCAGCAGCCAAGATAGGGACAGGGTCGGGTCGAGCTACACCTTC. Amino acid sequence: CASSQDRDRVGSSYTF.

This clone has only one observation. V usage is TRBV28 and J usage is TRBJ2-1; 8 nucleotides line up with TRBD1. J was trimmed by 4 bases and V by 5 bases; bases with no gene match: 10. Germline V lookup: CDR1 MDHEN, CDR2 SYDVKM. This CDR3 comprises 16 residues. Written as DNA, the CDR3 is TGTGCCAGCAGTCCCCTCATGGGACAGGAATACAATGAGCAGTTCTTC. This gives the protein CASSPLMGQEYNEQFF.

The chain is built from TRBV29-1 and TRBJ2-7; 10 nucleotides align to TRBD2. V shed 6 bases and J 6 bases; nucleotides not matched to a gene: 11. Germline assignment: CDR1 SQVTM and CDR2 ANQGSEA. The CDR3 contains 14 residues. For the CDR3, the DNA is TGCAGCGTCACTTCTCTAGCGGGAGCCACCGAGCAGTACTTC. Translated, it gives CSVTSLAGATEQYF.

The J gene is TRBJ1-4, the V gene TRBV30; D possibly corresponds to TRBD1 (5 bases). Germline assignment: CDR1 GTSNPN and CDR2 SVGIG (reference sequence). The CDR3 runs 12 residues. The V end lost 6 bases, the J end lost 8 bases, and 13 bases lay between the germline ends. The CDR3 region has the DNA TGTGCCTGTTCTGGGCCAGGGGAAAAACTGTTTTTT. It encodes CACSGPGEKLFF.

This clone has just a few counts. This chain uses TRBV11-2 with TRBJ2-6, with D tentatively TRBD1 (6 bases). The CDR3 runs to 16 residues. From germline, CDR1 is SGHAT and CDR2 FQNNGV. The V gene lost 6 bases and the J gene lost 1 base, with 13 bases spanning the gap. CDR3 nucleotides: TGTGCCAGCAGTCCGCAGGGGTTTTCTGGGGCCAACGTCCTGACTTTC. The encoded protein is CASSPQGFSGANVLTF.

The rearrangement links TRBV6-6 to TRBJ1-6; TRBD1 matches at 7 bases. V was pared by 6 bases and J by 5 bases, with 7 bases of the junction left unmatched. The CDR3 has 15 residues. CDR1 MNHNY and CDR2 SVGAGI come from the germline V gene (reference sequence). The CDR3 spells CASSDPGQNNSPLHF. As DNA, the CDR3 is TGTGCCAGCAGCGACCCGGGACAGAATAATTCACCCCTCCACTTT.

The V and J genes are TRBV2 and TRBJ2-5, with D perhaps matching TRBD2 (5 bases). The end of the DNA is better explained by TRBJ2-7, so the J call may be wrong. This CDR3 has 12 amino acids. The germline V gene encodes CDR1 SNHLY and CDR2 FYNNEI. The CDR3 sequence is CASIDPAVEQYF. The CDR3 DNA sequence: TGTGCCAGCATCGATCCAGCGGTCGAGCAGTACTTC.

This clone came up once. The chain links TRBV19 to TRBJ2-5; TRBD1 matches 7 bases. The CDR3 is 13 residues long. CDR1 is LNHDA, CDR2 SQIVND, per germline (reference sequence). V gave up 6 bases and J gave up 3 bases; unmatched junction bases: 4. In DNA form, the CDR3 reads TGTGCCAGTAGGATAACAGGGGAAGAGACCCAGTACTTC. This gives the protein CASRITGEETQYF.